The subject of this entry is one T cell receptor beta chain. This record comes from a study of blood T cell repertoires in COVID-19. Sequencing used immunoSEQ multiplex PCR; TCRdb keeps in-frame clones, though not all of them. This table holds around 140,000 clones, around 87% found once. CDR3 size: 16 residues. V lost 6 bases and J lost 3, with 21 bases in between. Germline-derived CDR1 and CDR2 are SEHNR and FQNEAQ (reference sequence). The sample taken for sequencing was peripheral blood. This sequence originates from a man in his fifties or sixties with active COVID-19. The chain employs TRBV7-9 and TRBJ2-7, with TRBD2 as a possible D gene (6 bases). The DNA for the CDR3 is TGTGCCAGCAGTCGGGGCGGGGAGGAGAGAGTCTACGAGCAGTACTTC. Translation gives CASSRGGEERVYEQYF.